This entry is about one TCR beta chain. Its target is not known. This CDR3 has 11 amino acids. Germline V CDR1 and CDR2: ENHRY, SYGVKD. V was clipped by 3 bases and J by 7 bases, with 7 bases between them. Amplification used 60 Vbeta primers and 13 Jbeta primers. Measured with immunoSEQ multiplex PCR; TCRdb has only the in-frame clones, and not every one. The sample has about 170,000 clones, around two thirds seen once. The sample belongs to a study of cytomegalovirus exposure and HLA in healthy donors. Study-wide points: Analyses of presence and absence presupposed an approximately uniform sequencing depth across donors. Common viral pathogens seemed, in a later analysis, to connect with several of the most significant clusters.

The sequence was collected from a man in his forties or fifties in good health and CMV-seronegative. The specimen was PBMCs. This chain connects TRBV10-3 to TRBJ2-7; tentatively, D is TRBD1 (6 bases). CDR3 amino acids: CAISEGGEQYF. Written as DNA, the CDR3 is TGTGCCATCAGTGAAGGGGGAGAGCAGTACTTC.